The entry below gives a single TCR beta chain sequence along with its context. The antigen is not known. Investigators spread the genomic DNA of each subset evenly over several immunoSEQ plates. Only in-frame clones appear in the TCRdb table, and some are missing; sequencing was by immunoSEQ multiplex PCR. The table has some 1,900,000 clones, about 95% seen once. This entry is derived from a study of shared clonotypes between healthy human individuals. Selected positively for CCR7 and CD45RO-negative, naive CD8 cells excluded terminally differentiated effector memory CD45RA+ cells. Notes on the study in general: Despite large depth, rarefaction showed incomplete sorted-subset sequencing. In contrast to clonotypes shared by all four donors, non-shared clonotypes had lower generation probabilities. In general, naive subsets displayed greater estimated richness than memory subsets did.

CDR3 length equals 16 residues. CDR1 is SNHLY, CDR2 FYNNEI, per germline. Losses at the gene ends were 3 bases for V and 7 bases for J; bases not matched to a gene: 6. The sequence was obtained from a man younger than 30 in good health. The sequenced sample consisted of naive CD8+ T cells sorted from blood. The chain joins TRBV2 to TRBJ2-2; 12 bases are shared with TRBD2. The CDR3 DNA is TGTGCCAGCAGTGAGGGACTAGCGGGTTTCCTCGGGGAGCTGTTTTTT. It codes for CASSEGLAGFLGELFF.